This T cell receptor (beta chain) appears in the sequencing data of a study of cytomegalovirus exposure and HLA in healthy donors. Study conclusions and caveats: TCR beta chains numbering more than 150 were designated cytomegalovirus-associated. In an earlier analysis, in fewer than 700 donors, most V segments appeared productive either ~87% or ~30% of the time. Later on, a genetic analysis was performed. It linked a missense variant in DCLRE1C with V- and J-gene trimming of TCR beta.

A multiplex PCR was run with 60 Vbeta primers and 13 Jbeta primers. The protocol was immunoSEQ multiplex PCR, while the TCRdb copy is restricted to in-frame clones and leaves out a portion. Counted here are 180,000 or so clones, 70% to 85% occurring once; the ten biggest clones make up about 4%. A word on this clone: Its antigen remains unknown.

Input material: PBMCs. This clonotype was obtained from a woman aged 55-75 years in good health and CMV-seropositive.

Written as DNA, the CDR3 is TGTGCCAGCAGTGAGGGCCCCGTGAGGGCAGATACGCAGTATTTT. Encoded protein: CASSEGPVRADTQYF. This chain connects TRBV2 to TRBJ2-3; D perhaps matches TRBD2 (5 bases). Trimming pared 3 bases from V and 4 bases from J, leaving 14 bases between. CDR3 length equals 15 residues. Looked up from germline, CDR1 is SNHLY and CDR2 is FYNNEI. The full variable domain, its missing parts supplied by reference TRBV2 and TRBJ2-3, is EPEVTQTPSHQVTQMGQEVILRCVPISNHLYFYWYRQILGQKVEFLVSFYNNEISEKSEIFDDQFSVERPDGSNFTLKIRSTKLEDSAMYFCASSEGPVRADTQYFGPGTRLTVL.